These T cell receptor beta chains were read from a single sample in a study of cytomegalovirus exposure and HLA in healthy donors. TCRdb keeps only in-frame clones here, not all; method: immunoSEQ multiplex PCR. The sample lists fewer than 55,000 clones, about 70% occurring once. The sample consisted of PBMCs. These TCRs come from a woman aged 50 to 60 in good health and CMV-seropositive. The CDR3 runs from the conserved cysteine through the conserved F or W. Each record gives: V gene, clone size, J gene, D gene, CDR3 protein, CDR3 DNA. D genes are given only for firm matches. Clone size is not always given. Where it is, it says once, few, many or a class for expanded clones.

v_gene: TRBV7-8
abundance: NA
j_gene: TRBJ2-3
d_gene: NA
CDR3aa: CASSFSAISSTDTQYF
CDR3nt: TGTGCCAGCAGCTTCTCCGCGATCTCTAGCACAGATACGCAGTATTTT

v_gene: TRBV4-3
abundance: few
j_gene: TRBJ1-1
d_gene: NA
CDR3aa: CASSQGLLENTEAFF
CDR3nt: TGCGCCAGCAGCCAAGGACTATTAGAGAACACTGAAGCTTTCTTT

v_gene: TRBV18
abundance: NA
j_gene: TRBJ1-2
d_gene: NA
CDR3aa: CASSPRTAYGYTF
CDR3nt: TGTGCCAGCTCACCACGGACAGCCTATGGCTACACCTTC

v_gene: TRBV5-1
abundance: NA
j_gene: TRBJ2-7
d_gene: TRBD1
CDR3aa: CASSFGTGSSYEQYF
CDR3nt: TGCGCCAGCAGCTTTGGGACAGGGTCGTCCTACGAGCAGTACTTC

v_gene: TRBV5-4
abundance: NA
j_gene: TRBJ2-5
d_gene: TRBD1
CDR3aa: CASSQGQGEETQYF
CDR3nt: TGTGCCAGCAGCCAAGGACAGGGTGAGGAGACCCAGTACTTC

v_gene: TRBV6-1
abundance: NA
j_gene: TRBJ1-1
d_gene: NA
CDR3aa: CASSEYGETMNTEAFF
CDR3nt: TGTGCCAGCAGTGAATATGGAGAAACCATGAACACTGAAGCTTTCTTT

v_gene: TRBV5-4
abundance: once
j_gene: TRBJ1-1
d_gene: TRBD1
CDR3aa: CASSLMDRGAEAFF
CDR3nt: TGTGCCAGCAGCCTCATGGACAGGGGCGCTGAAGCTTTCTTT

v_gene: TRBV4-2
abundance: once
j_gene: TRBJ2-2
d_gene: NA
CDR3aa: CASSQPLGQYNTGELFF
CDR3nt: TGTGCCAGCAGCCAACCACTCGGACAGTATAACACCGGGGAGCTGTTTTTT

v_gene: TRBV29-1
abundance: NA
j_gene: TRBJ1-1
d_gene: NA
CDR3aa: CSTSGGGRNTEAFF
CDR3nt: TGCAGCACGAGCGGGGGCGGTAGGAACACTGAAGCTTTCTTT

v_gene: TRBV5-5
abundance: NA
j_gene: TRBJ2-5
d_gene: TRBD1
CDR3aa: CASSEDRGRGETQYF
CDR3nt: TGTGCCAGCAGCGAAGACAGGGGGCGCGGGGAGACCCAGTACTTC

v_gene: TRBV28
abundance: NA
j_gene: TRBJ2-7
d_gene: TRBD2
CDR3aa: CASSIWTSGSGAPYEQYF
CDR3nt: TGTGCCAGCAGTATCTGGACTAGCGGGAGCGGGGCCCCCTACGAGCAGTACTTC

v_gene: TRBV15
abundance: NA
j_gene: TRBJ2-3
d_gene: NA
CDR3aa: CATSRDRSDTQYF
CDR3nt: TGTGCCACCAGCAGAGACCGTTCAGATACGCAGTATTTT

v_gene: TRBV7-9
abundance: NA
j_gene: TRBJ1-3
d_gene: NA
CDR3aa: CASRLGAISGNTIYF
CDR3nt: TGTGCCAGCCGGCTTGGAGCTATCTCTGGAAACACCATATATTTT

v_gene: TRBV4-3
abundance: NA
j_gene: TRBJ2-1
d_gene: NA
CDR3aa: CASSREGASVEQFF
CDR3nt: TGCGCCAGCAGCCGAGAGGGAGCCAGTGTTGAGCAGTTCTTC

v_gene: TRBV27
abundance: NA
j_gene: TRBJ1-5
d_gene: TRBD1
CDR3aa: CASSRTGVGEPQHF
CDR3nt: TGTGCCAGCAGCCGGACAGGGGTTGGGGAGCCCCAGCATTTT

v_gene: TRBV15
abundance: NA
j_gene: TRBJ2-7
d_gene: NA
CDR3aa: CATSRDTAAYEQYF
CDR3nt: TGTGCCACCAGCAGAGATACAGCGGCCTACGAGCAGTACTTC

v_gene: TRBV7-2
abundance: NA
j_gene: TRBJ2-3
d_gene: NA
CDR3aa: CASSRISVATDTQYF
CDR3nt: TGTGCCAGCAGCCGGATCTCTGTAGCAACAGATACGCAGTATTTT

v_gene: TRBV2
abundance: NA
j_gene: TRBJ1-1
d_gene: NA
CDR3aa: CASSELYEAFF
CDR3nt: TGTGCCAGCAGTGAATTGTATGAAGCTTTCTTT

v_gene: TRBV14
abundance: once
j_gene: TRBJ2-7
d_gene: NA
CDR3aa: CASSHFYEQYF
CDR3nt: TGTGCCAGCAGCCACTTCTACGAGCAGTACTTC

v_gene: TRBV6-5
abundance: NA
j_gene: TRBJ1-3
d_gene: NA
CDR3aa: CASSYAGSGNTIYF
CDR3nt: TGTGCCAGCAGTTACGCGGGCTCTGGAAACACCATATATTTT

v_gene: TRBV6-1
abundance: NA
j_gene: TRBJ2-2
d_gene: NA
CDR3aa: CASSEFRVENTGELFF
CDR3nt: TGTGCCAGCAGTGAATTCAGGGTAGAGAACACCGGGGAGCTGTTTTTT

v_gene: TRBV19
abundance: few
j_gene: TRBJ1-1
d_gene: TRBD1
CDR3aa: CASSIIGTGDTEAFF
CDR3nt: TGTGCCAGTAGTATTATAGGGACAGGGGACACTGAAGCTTTCTTT

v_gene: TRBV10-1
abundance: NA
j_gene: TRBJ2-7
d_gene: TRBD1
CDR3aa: CASNPGQGFYEQYF
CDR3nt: TGCGCCAGCAACCCGGGACAGGGGTTCTACGAGCAGTACTTC

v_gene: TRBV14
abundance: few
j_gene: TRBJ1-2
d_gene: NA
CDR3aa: CASSQEGGARGYTF
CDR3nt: TGTGCCAGCAGCCAAGAAGGGGGGGCGCGAGGCTACACCTTC

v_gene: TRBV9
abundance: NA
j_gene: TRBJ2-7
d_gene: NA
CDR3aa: CASSVDPGDAYEQYF
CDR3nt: TGTGCCAGCAGCGTAGATCCAGGGGACGCCTACGAGCAGTACTTC

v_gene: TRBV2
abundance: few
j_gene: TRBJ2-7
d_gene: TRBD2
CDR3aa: CATRTSGSSHEQYF
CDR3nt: TGTGCCACCCGGACTAGCGGGAGTTCCCACGAGCAGTACTTC

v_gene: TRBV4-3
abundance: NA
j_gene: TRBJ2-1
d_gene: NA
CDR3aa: CASSPRSEGQKTLNEQFF
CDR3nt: TGCGCCAGCAGCCCGCGTAGTGAGGGCCAAAAAACCCTCAATGAGCAGTTCTTC

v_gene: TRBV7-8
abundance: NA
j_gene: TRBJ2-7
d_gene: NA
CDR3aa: CASSLTHHPTRSYEQYF
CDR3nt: TGTGCCAGCAGCTTGACTCATCACCCCACAAGGTCTTACGAGCAGTACTTC

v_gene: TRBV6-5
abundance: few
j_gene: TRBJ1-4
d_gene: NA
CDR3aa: CASSGGYRDEKLFF
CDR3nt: TGTGCCAGCAGCGGGGGGTACCGGGACGAAAAACTGTTTTTT

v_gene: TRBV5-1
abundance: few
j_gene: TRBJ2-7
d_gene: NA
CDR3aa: CASSLDLGEQYF
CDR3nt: TGCGCCAGCAGCTTGGATCTCGGCGAGCAGTACTTC

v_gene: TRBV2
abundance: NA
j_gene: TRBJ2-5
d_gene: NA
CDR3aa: CASSTGTAPGGETQYF
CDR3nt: TGTGCCAGCAGTACTGGGACAGCCCCCGGGGGAGAGACCCAGTACTTC